This entry lists 10 T cell receptor beta chains sequenced from one sample in a study of blood T cell repertoires in COVID-19. The table came from immunoSEQ multiplex PCR; TCRdb's copy has only in-frame clones and leaves some out. The sample comprises around 150,000 clones, about 85% of which are singletons, and about 3% rests with the top ten. The sequenced sample was peripheral blood. These receptors were taken from a human donor with acute or convalescent COVID-19. The donor label of this sample is uncertain.

Only a few counts were recorded for this clone. The rearrangement joins TRBV29-1 to TRBJ1-5, with TRBD1 matching 7 bases. This CDR3 has 13 residues. With 3 bases clipped from V and 2 bases from J, the junction kept 1 base outside the gene matches. CDR1 and CDR2 from the germline V gene are SQVTM and ANQGSEA. CDR3 sequence reads: CSVDQGGNQPQHF. The CDR3 nucleotides read TGCAGCGTTGATCAGGGGGGCAATCAGCCCCAGCATTTT.

The CDR3 region has the DNA TGTGCCAGCAGCTATGTGGGCAGGGCAAACACTGAAGCTTTCTTT. Protein: CASSYVGRANTEAFF. The gene calls are TRBV5-4 and TRBJ1-1; D is possibly TRBD1 (5 bases). V lost 3 bases and J 2 bases, leaving 14 bases between the germline ends. Germline values: CDR1 SGHNT, CDR2 YYREEE (reference sequence). The CDR3 contains 15 residues.

The chain links TRBV6-2 or TRBV6-3 to TRBJ2-5; 12 bases match TRBD2. This CDR3 spans 15 amino acids. Germline CDR1 reads MNHEY; CDR2 reads SVGEGT. J was trimmed by 5 bases and V by 0 bases; bases with no gene match: 1. This chain's CDR3 is CASSYSTSGGETQYF. The CDR3 DNA follows: TGTGCCAGCAGTTACTCGACTAGCGGGGGTGAGACCCAGTACTTC.

This clone appeared once. J is TRBJ1-1 and V is TRBV18; unclear D gene. CDR1 KGHSH and CDR2 LQKENI come from the germline V gene. Trimming pared 3 bases from V and 1 base from J, leaving 6 bases between. The CDR3 is 13 amino acids. For the CDR3, the DNA is TGTGCCAGCTCACCCCAGGAGAACACTGAAGCTTTCTTT. Its protein is CASSPQENTEAFF.

This sequence joins TRBV11-2 and TRBJ1-4; 10 bases are a match to TRBD1. Germline loops: CDR1 SGHAT, CDR2 FQNNGV. The CDR3 totals 17 residues. V lost 4 bases to trimming and J lost 5 bases; unmatched junction nucleotides: 10. CDR3 DNA sequence: TGTGCCAGCAGCTCTAAAACACCGGACAGGGGGAATGAAAAACTGTTTTTT. It specifies CASSSKTPDRGNEKLFF.

This clone was picked up one time. The chain couples TRBV3-1 (or the pseudogene TRBV3-2) to TRBJ1-3; D gene unclear. The CDR3 has 17 residues. Germline V gives CDR1 LGHDT, CDR2 YNNKEL (reference sequence). Between the trimmed V and J ends, which lost 4 bases and 0 bases, there was a span of 16 bases. The chain's CDR3 is CASSRSRVTVSGNTIYF. In DNA, the CDR3 is TGTGCCAGCAGCCGTAGCCGGGTGACGGTCTCTGGAAACACCATATATTTT.

The chain combines TRBV28 with TRBJ2-7; 8 bases are a match to TRBD1. The CDR3 covers 14 residues. The J segment lost 3 bases and the V segment lost 6 bases, leaving 7 bases of the junction unmatched. Germline V gene lookup returns CDR1 MDHEN and CDR2 SYDVKM. The CDR3 is CASREQGGGYEQYF. The CDR3 bases are TGTGCCAGCAGAGAACAGGGGGGTGGCTACGAGCAGTACTTC.

This rearrangement joins TRBV6-5 to TRBJ2-3, with 8 bases matching TRBD2. CDR1 is MNHEY and CDR2 is SVGAGI in the germline V gene. V shed 2 bases and J 3 bases; nucleotides not matched to a gene: 1. This CDR3 has 14 amino acids. The CDR3 nucleotides are TGTGCCAGCAGTTACGGACTAGCTACAGATACGCAGTATTTT. The encoded protein is CASSYGLATDTQYF.

This rearrangement joins TRBV9 to TRBJ2-7; D unclear. The CDR3 length is 12 residues. V was clipped by 4 bases and J by 0 bases, with 5 bases between them. Germline V gene lookup returns CDR1 SGDLS and CDR2 YYNGEE. As DNA, the CDR3 is TGTGCCAGCAGCACCAGCTCCTACGAGCAGTACTTC. This encodes CASSTSSYEQYF.

In nucleotides, the CDR3 is TGTGCCAGCAGTCGCGCAGGGGTTAGCACAGATACGCAGTATTTT. This encodes CASSRAGVSTDTQYF. V gene TRBV25-1 combines with J gene TRBJ2-3; D may be TRBD1 (6 bases). V dropped 5 bases and J dropped 0 bases, with 12 bases sitting between them. Germline V lookup: CDR1 MGHDK, CDR2 SYGVNS. CDR3 length equals 15 residues. Complete variable domain (other parts from reference TRBV25-1 and TRBJ2-3): EADIYQTPRYLVIGTGKKITLECSQTMGHDKMYWYQQDPGMELHLIHYSYGVNSTEKGDLSSESTVSRIRTEHFPLTLESARPSHTSQYLCASSRAGVSTDTQYFGPGTRLTVL.